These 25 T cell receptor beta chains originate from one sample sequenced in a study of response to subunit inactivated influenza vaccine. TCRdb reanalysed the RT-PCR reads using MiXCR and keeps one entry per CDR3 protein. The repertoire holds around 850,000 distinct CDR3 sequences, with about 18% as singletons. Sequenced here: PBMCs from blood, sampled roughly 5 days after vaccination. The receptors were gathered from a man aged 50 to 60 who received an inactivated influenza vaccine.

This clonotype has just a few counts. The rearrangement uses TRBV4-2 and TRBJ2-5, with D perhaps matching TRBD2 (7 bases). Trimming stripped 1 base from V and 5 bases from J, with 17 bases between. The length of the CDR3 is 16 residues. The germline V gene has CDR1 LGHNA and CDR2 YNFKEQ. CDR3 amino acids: CASSQAAQGGRETQYF. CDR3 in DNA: TGTGCCAGCAGCCAAGCAGCACAGGGAGGGCGGGAGACCCAGTACTTC.

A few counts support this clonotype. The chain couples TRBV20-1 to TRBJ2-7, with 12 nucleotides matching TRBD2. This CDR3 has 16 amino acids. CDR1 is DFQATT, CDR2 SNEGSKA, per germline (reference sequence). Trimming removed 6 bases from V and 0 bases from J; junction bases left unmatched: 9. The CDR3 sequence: CSALGTSGLSSYEQYF. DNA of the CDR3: TGCAGTGCACTTGGGACTAGCGGGCTTAGCTCCTACGAGCAGTACTTC.

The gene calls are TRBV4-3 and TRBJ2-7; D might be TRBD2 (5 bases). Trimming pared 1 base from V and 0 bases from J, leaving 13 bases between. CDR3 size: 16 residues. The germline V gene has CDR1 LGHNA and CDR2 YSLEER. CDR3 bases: TGCGCCAGCAGCCAAGGTCCCGCTAGCAGCTCCTACGAGCAGTACTTC. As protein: CASSQGPASSSYEQYF.

The CDR3 DNA is TGTGCCACCAGTACGGGCTTGTCCTACAATGAGCAGTTCTTC. The encoded protein is CATSTGLSYNEQFF. The gene calls are TRBV24-1 and TRBJ2-1; unclear D gene. The germline V gene encodes CDR1 KGHDR and CDR2 SFDVKD. V was pared by 6 bases and J by 1 base, with 9 bases between. CDR3 size: 14 residues.

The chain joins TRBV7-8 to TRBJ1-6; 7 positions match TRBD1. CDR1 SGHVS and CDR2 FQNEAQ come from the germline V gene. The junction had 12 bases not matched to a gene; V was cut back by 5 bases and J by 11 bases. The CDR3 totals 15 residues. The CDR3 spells CASSTDRTVRTPLHF. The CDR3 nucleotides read TGTGCCAGCAGCACGGACAGGACAGTAAGAACACCCCTCCACTTT.

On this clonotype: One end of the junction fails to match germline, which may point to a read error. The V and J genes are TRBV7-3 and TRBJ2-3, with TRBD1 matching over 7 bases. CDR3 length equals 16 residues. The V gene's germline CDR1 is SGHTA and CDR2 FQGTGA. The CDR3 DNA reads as TGTGCTAGCAGCTCCCAGGGGGTTGGAGGCACAGATACGCAGTATTTT. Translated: CASSSQGVGGTDTQYF.

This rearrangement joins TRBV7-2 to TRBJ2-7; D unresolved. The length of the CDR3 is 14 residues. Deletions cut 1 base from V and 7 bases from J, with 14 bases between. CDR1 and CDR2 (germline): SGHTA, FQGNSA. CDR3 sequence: CASSLGISMGEQYF. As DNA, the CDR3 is TGTGCCAGCAGCTTAGGGATCAGTATGGGGGAGCAGTACTTC.

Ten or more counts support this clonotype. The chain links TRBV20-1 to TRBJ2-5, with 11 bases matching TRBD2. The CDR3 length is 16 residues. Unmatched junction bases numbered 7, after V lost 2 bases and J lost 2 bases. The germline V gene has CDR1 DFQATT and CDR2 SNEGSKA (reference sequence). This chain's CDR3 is CSARPRLAGTQETQYF. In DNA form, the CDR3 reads TGCAGTGCTAGACCTCGACTAGCGGGAACACAAGAGACCCAGTACTTC.

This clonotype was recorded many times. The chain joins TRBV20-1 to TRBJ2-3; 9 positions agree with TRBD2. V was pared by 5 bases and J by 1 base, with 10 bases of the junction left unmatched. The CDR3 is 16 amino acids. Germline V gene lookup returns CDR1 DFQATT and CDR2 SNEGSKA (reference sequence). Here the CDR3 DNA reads TGCAGTGCTGAGACAAGCGCGGGGGGGGGCACAGATACGCAGTATTTT. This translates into CSAETSAGGGTDTQYF.

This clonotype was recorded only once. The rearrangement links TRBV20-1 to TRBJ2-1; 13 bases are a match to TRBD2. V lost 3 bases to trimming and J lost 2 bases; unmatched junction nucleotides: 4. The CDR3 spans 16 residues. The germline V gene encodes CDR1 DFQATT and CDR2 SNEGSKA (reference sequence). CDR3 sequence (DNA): TGCAGTGCTAGGGCAGGGACTAGCGGGGCCTACAATGAGCAGTTCTTC. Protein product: CSARAGTSGAYNEQFF.

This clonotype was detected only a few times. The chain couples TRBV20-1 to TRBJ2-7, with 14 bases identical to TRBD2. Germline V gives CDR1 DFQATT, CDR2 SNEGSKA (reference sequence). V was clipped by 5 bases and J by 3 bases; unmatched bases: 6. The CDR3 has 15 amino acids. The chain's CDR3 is CSAGPGTSGGYEQYF. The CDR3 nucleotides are TGCAGTGCTGGGCCCGGGACTAGCGGGGGCTACGAGCAGTACTTC.

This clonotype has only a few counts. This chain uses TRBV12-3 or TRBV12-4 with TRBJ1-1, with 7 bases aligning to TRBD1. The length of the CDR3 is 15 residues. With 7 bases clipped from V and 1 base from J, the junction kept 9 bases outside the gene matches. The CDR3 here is CASTIQGPQNTEAFF. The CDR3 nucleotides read TGTGCCAGCACCATACAGGGGCCCCAGAACACTGAAGCTTTCTTT.

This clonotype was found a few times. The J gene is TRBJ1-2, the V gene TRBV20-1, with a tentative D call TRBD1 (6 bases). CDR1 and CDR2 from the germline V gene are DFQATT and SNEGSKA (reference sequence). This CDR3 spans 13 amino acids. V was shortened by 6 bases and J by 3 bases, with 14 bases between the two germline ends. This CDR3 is CSAEDRQDYGYTF. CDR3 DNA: TGCAGTGCAGAAGACCGACAGGACTATGGCTACACCTTC.

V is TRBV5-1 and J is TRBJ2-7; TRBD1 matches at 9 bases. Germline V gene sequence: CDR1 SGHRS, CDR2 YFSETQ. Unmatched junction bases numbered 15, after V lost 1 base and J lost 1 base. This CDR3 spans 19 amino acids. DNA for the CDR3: TGCGCCAGCAGCTTGAGGGGGAGAACCCGGGACAGGGTGTCCTACGAGCAGTACTTC. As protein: CASSLRGRTRDRVSYEQYF.

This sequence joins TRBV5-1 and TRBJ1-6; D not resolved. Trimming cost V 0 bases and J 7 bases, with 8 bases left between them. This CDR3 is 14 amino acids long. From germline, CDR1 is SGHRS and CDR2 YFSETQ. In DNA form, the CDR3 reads TGCGCCAGCAGCTTGGGGGTTCTCAATTCACCCCTCCACTTT. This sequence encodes CASSLGVLNSPLHF.

The CDR3 nucleotides are TGCGCCAGCAGCCTCAAGATAAATGGGCATGAGCAGTTCTTC. Its translation: CASSLKINGHEQFF. This chain connects TRBV4-3 to TRBJ2-1, with D hard to call. Germline V gene data show CDR1 as LGHNA and CDR2 as YSLEER. With 4 bases removed from V and 8 bases from J, the gap between germline ends came to 15 bases. The CDR3 is made up of 14 amino acids.

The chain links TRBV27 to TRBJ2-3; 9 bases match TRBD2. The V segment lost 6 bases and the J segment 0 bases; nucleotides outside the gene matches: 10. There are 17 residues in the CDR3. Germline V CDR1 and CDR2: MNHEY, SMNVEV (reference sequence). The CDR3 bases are TGTGCCAGCAGCTACATCCTAGCGGGAACTAGCACAGATACGCAGTATTTT. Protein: CASSYILAGTSTDTQYF.

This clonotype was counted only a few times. The CDR3 loop reads CSVEGAIGELFF. The CDR3 DNA reads TGCAGCGTTGAGGGGGCTATAGGGGAGCTGTTTTTT. The rearrangement joins TRBV29-1 to TRBJ2-2; the D gene is possibly TRBD1 (6 bases). Trimming took off 3 bases at V and 8 bases at J, with 10 bases between the two ends. The CDR3 length is 12 residues. CDR1 is SQVTM and CDR2 is ANQGSEA in the germline V gene.

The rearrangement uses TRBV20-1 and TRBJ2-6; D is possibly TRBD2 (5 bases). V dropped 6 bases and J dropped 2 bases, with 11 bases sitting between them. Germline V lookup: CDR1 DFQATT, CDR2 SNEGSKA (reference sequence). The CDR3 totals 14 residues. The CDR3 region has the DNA TGCAGTGCCGCCGCGGGTACTGGGGCCAACGTCCTGACTTTC. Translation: CSAAAGTGANVLTF.

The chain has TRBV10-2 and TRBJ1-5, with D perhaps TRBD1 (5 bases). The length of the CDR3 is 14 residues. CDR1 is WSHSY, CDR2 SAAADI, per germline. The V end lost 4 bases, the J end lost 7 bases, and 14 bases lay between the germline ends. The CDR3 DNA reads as TGCGCCAGCAGTGGTGGGAGGGGTAACCAGCCCCAGCATTTT. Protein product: CASSGGRGNQPQHF.

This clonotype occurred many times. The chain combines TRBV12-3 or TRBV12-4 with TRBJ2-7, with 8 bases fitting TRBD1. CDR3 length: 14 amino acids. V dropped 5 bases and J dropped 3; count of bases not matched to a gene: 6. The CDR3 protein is CASSRTGPNYEQYF. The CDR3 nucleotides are TGTGCCAGCAGTCGGACAGGGCCCAACTACGAGCAGTACTTC.

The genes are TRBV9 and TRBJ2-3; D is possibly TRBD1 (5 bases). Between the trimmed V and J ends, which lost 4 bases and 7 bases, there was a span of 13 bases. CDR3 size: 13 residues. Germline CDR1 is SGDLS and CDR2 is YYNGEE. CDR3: CASSPIGEHTQYF. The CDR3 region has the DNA TGTGCCAGCAGCCCTATAGGGGAACATACGCAGTATTTT.

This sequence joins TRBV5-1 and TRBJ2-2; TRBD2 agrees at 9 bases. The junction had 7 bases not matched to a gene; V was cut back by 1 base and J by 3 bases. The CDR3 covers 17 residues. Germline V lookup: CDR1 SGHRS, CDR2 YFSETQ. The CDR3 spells CASSLRGLAGYTGELFF. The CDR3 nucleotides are TGCGCCAGCAGCTTGAGGGGTCTAGCGGGATACACCGGGGAGCTGTTTTTT.

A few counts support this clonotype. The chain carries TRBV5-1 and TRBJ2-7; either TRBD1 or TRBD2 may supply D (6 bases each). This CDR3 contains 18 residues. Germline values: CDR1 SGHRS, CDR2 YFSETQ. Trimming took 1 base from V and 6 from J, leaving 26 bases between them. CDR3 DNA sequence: TGCGCCAGCAGCTTGAAAGGGGCCACAGGGAGTGGGAGGATCGAGCAGTACTTC. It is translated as CASSLKGATGSGRIEQYF. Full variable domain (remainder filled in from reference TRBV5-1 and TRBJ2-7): KAGVTQTPRYLIKTRGQQVTLSCSPISGHRSVSWYQQTPGQGLQFLFEYFSETQRNKGNFPGRFSGRQFSNSRSEMNVSTLELGDSALYLCASSLKGATGSGRIEQYFGPGTRLTVT.

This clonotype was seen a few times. CDR3: CASSLGQEMYEQYF. The CDR3 bases are TGTGCCAGCAGTTTAGGACAAGAGATGTACGAGCAGTACTTC. The V gene is TRBV12-3 or TRBV12-4, the J gene TRBJ2-7; D not resolved. The length of the CDR3 is 14 residues. V was trimmed by 1 base and J by 4 bases, leaving 11 bases between them.